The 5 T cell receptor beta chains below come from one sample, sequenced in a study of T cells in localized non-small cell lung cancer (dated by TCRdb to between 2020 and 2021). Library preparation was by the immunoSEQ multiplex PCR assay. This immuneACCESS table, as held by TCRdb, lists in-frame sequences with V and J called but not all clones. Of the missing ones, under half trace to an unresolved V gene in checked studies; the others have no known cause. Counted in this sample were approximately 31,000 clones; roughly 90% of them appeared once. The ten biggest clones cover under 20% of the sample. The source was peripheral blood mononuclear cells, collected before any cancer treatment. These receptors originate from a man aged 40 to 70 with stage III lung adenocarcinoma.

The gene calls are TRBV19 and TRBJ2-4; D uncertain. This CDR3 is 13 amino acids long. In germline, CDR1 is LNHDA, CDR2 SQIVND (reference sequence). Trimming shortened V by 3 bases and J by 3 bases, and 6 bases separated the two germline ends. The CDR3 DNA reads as TGTGCCAGTAGTATTACAATCAAAAACATTCAGTACTTC. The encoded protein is CASSITIKNIQYF. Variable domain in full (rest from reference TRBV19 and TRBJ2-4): DGGITQSPKYLFRKEGQNVTLSCEQNLNHDAMYWYRQDPGQGLRLIYYSQIVNDFQKGDIAEGYSVSREKKESFPLTVTSAQKNPTAFYLCASSITIKNIQYFGAGTRLSVL.

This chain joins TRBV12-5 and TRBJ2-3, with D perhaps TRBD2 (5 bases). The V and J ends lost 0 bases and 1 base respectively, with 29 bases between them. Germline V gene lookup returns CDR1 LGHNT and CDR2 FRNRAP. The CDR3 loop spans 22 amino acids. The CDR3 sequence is CASGLVGSSDYLPLLGTDTQYF. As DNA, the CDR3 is TGTGCTAGTGGTTTGGTAGGGTCCTCAGACTATCTTCCCCTACTAGGCACAGATACGCAGTATTTT.

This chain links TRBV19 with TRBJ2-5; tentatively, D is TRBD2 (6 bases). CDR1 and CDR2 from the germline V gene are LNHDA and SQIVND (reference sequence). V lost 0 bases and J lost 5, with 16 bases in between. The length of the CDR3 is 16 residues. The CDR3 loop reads CASSIEGRAGSETQYF. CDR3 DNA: TGTGCCAGTAGTATAGAGGGCAGGGCGGGATCGGAGACCCAGTACTTC.

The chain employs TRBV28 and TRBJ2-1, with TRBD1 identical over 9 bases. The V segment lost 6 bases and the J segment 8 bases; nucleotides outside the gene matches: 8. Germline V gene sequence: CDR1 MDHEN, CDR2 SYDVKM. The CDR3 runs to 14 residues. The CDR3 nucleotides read TGTGCCAGCAGGGACAGGGGAAGGGAGGATGAGCAGTTCTTC. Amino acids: CASRDRGREDEQFF.

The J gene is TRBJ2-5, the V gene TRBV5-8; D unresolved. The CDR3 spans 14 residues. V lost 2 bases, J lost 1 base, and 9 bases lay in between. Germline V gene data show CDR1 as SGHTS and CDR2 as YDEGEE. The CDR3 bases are TGTGCCAGCAGCTTCTCTCAGTCCCAAGAGACCCAGTACTTC. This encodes CASSFSQSQETQYF.